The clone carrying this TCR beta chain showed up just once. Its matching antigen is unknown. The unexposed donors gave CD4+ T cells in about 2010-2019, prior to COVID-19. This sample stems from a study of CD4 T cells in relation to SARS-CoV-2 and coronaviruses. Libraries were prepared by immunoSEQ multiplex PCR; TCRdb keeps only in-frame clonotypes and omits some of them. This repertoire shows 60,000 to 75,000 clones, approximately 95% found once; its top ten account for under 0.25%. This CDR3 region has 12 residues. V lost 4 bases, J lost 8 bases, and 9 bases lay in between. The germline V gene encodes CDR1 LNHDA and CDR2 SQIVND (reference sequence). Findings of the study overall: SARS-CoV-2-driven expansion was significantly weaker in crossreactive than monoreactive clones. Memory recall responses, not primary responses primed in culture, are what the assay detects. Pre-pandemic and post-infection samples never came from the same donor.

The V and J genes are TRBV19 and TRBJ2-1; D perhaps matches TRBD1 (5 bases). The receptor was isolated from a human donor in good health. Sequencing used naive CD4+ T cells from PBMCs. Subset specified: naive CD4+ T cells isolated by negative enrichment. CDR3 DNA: TGTGCCAGTAGTACGCAGGGCGATGAGCAGTTCTTC. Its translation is CASSTQGDEQFF.